This TCR beta chain comes out of a study of cytomegalovirus exposure and HLA in healthy donors. 13 Jbeta primers and 60 Vbeta primers were used for the PCR. The protocol was immunoSEQ multiplex PCR, while the TCRdb copy is restricted to in-frame clones and leaves out a portion. The sample contains 160,000 or so clones, less than 85% of which appear only once. The study, taken as a whole, reports: In a later analysis, HLA-associated beta chains showed higher expansion and lower generation probabilities than comparable chains. Donor immune exposure was known only as CMV serostatus.

This CDR3 comprises 13 residues. Trimming took 6 bases from V and 3 from J, leaving 11 bases between them. Per germline, CDR1 MDHEN and CDR2 SYDVKM. Notes on this clone: The antigen is not known.

This chain joins TRBV28 and TRBJ1-1; no definite D call. The clonotype was recovered from a man in his 60s in good health and CMV-seronegative. The source material was PBMCs. CDR3 protein: CASRPQIDTEAFF. CDR3 sequence (DNA): TGTGCCAGCAGACCCCAAATAGACACTGAAGCTTTCTTT. Full variable domain (outside the CDR3, taken from reference TRBV28 and TRBJ1-1): DVKVTQSSRYLVKRTGEKVFLECVQDMDHENMFWYRQDPGLGLRLIYFSYDVKMKEKGDIPEGYSVSREKKERFSLILESASTNQTSMYLCASRPQIDTEAFFGQGTRLTVV.